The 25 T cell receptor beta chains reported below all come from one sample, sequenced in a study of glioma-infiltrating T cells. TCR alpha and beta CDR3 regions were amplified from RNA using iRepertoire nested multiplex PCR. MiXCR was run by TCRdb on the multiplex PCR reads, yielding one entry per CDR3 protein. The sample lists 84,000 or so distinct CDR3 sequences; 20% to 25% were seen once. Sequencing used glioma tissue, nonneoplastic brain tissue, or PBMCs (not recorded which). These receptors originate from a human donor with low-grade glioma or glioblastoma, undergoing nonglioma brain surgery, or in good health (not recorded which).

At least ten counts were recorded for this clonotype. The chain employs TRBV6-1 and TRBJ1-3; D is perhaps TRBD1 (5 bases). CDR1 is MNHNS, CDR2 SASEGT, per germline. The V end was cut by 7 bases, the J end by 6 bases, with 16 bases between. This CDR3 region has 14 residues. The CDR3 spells CASKRDLGKNTIYF. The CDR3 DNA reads TGTGCCAGCAAGCGGGACCTGGGGAAAAACACCATATATTTT.

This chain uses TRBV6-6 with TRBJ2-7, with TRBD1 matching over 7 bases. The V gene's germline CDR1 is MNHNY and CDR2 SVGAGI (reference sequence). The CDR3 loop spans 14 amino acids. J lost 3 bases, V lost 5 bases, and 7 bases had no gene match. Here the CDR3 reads CASSIRRTGYEQYF. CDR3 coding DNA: TGTGCCAGCAGTATACGGAGGACAGGCTACGAGCAGTACTTC.

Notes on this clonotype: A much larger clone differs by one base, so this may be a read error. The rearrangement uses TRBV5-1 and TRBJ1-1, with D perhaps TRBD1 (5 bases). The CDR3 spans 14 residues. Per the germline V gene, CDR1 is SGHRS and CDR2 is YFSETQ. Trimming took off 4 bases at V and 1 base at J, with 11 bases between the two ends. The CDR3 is CASSTIRENTEAFF. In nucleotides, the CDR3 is TGCGCCAGCAGCACGATCAGGGAGAACACTGAAGCTTTCTTT.

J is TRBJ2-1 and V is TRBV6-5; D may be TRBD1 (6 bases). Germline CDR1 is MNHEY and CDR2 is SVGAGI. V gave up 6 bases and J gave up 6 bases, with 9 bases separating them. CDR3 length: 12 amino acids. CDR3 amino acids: CASRDRTNEQFF. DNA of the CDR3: TGTGCCAGCAGAGACAGGACCAATGAGCAGTTCTTC.

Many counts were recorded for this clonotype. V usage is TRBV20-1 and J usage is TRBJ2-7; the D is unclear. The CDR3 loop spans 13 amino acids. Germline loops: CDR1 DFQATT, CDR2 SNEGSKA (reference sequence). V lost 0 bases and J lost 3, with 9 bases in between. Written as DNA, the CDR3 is TGCAGTGCTAGAGATGGCTCCCTCTACGAGCAGTACTTC. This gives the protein CSARDGSLYEQYF.

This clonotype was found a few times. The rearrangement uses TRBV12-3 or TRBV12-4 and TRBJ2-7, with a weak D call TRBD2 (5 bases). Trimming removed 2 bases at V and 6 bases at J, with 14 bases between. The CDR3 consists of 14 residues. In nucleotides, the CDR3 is TGTGCCAGCAGTTTAAGAACACCGGGGTCCGAGCAGTACTTC. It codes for CASSLRTPGSEQYF.

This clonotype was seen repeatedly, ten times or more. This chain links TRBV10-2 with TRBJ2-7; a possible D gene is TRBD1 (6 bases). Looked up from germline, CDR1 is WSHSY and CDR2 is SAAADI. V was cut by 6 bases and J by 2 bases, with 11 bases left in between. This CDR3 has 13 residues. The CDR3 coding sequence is TGCGCCAGCAGGGACAGAAATACCTACGAGCAGTACTTC. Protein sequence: CASRDRNTYEQYF.

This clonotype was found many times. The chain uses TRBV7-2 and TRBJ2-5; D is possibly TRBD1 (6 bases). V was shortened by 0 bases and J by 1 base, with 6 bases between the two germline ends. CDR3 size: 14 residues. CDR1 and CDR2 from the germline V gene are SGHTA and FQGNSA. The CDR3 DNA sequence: TGTGCCAGCAGCTTAGCGGGGGCCCAAGAGACCCAGTACTTC. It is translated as CASSLAGAQETQYF.

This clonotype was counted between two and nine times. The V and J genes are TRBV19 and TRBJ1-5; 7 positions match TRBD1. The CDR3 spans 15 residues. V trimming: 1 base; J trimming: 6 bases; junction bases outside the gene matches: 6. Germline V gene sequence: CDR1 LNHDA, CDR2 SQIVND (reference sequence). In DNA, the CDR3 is TGTGCCAGTAGTATAGCTGACAGGGTCGGTCAGCCCCAGCATTTT. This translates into CASSIADRVGQPQHF.

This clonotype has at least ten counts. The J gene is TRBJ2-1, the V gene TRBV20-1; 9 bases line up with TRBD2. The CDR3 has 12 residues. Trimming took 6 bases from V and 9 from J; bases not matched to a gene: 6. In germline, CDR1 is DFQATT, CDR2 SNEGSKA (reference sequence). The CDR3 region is CSASRRGGEQFF. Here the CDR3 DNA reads TGCAGTGCATCGCGGCGGGGGGGTGAGCAGTTCTTC.

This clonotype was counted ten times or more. The CDR3 region is CSARDGLAGEQFF. As DNA, the CDR3 is TGCAGTGCTAGAGATGGACTAGCAGGTGAGCAGTTCTTC. The rearrangement links TRBV20-1 to TRBJ2-1; TRBD2 aligns across 8 bases. The CDR3 extends over 13 amino acids. Germline CDR1 is DFQATT and CDR2 is SNEGSKA (reference sequence). V shed 0 bases, J shed 9 bases, and the junction held 4 bases outside the gene matches.

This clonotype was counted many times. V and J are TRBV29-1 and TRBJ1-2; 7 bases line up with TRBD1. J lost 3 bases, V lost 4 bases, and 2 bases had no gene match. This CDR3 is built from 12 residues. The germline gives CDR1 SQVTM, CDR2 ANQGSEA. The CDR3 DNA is TGCAGCGTTGTGACAGGGTACTATGGCTACACCTTC. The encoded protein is CSVVTGYYGYTF.

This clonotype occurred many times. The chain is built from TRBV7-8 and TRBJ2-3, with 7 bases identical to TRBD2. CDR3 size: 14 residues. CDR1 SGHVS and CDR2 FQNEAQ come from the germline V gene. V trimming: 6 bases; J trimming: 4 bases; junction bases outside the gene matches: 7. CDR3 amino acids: CASRVSSGADTQYF. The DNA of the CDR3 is TGTGCCAGCAGGGTTTCAAGCGGGGCAGATACGCAGTATTTT.

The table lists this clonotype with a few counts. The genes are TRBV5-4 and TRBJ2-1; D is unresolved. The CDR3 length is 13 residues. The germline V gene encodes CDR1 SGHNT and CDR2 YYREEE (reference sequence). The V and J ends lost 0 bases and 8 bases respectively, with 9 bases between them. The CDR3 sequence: CASSLVGSDEQFF. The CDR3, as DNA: TGTGCCAGCAGCTTGGTTGGGTCCGATGAGCAGTTCTTC.

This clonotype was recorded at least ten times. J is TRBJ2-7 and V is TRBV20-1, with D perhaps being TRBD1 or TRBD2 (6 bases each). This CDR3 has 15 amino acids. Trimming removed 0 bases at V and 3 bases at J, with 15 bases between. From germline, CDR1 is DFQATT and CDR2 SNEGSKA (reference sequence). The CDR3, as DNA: TGCAGTGCTAGAGATAGTGGGGGGCCACGCTACGAGCAGTACTTC. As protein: CSARDSGGPRYEQYF.

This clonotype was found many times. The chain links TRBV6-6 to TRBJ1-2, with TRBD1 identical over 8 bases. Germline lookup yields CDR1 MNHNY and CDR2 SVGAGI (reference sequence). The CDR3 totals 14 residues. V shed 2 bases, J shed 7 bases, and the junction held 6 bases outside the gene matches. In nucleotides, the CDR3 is TGTGCCAGCAGTTACGGACAGGGTATCCTTGGCTACACCTTC. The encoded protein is CASSYGQGILGYTF.

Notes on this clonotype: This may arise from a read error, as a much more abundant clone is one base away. The CDR3 DNA sequence: TGCAGTGCTAGAGATGGGGACGGGTCGGTTAACAGGCCCCAAGAGACCCAGTACTTC. This encodes CSARDGDGSVNRPQETQYF. This chain uses TRBV20-1 with TRBJ2-5; TRBD1 or TRBD2 may be the D gene (5 bases each). Trimming removed 0 bases from V and 1 base from J, with 24 bases in between. Germline CDR1 and CDR2: DFQATT and SNEGSKA (reference sequence). The CDR3 totals 19 residues.

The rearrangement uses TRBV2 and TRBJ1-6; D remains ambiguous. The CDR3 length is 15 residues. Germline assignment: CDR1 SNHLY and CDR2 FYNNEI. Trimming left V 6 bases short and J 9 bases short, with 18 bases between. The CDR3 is CASSTTWRRASPLHF. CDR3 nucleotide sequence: TGTGCCAGCAGCACCACGTGGCGCCGGGCTTCACCCCTCCACTTT.

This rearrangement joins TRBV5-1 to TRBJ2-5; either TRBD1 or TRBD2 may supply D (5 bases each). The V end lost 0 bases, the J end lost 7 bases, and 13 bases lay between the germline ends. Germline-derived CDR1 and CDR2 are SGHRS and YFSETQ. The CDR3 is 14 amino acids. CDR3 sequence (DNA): TGCGCCAGCAGCTTGGGTCACGGGACGGGGACCCAGTACTTC. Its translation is CASSLGHGTGTQYF.

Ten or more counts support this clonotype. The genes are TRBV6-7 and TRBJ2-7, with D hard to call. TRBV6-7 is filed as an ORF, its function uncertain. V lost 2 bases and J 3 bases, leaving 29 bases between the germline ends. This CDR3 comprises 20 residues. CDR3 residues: CASSYGELRIWANSYYEQYF. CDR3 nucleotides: TGTGCCAGCAGTTACGGCGAGTTACGGATTTGGGCAAACAGTTACTACGAGCAGTACTTC.

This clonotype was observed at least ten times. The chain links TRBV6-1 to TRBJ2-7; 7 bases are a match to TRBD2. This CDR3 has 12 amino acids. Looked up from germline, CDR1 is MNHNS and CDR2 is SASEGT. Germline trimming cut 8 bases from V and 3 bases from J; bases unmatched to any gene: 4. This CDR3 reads CASGTMNYEQYF. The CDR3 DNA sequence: TGTGCCAGCGGGACTATGAACTACGAGCAGTACTTC.

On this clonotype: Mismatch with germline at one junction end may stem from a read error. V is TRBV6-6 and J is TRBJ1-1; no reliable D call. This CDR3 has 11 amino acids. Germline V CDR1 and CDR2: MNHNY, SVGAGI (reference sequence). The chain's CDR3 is CAVHLSTEAFF. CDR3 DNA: TGTGCCGTGCACTTGAGCACTGAAGCTTTCTTC.

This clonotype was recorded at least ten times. As DNA, the CDR3 is TGTGCCACCTCCACCAGGGGGGCTCGGGGGCAGTATTTT. Protein product: CATSTRGARGQYF. The chain couples TRBV15 to TRBJ2-3; TRBD1 is a possible D gene (7 bases). Germline CDR1 reads LNHNV; CDR2 reads YYDKDF (reference sequence). Deletions cut 8 bases from V and 11 bases from J, with 20 bases between. The CDR3 extends over 13 amino acids.

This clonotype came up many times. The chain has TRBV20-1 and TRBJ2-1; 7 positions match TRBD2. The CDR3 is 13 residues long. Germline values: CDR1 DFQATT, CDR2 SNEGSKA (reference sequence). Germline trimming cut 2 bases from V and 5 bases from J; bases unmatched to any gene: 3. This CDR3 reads CSARSGANNEQFF. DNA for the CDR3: TGCAGTGCTAGAAGCGGGGCAAACAATGAGCAGTTCTTC.

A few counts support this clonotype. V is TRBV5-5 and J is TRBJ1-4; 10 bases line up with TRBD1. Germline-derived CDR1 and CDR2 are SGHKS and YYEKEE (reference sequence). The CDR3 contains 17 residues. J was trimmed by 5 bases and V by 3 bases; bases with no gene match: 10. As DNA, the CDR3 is TGTGCCAGCAGCTCACCGGGACAGGGGATATTGAATGAAAAACTGTTTTTT. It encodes CASSSPGQGILNEKLFF. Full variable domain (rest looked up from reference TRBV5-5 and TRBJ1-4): DAGVTQSPTHLIKTRGQQVTLRCSPISGHKSVSWYQQVLGQGPQFIFQYYEKEERGRGNFPDRFSARQFPNYSSELNVNALLLGDSALYLCASSSPGQGILNEKLFFGSGTQLSVL.